This TCR beta chain was documented in a study of Ad26.COV2.S vaccination and SARS-CoV-2 variants. The CDR3 loop spans 13 amino acids. Trimming left V 0 bases short and J 2 bases short, with 3 bases between. Germline CDR1 and CDR2: KGHSH and LQKENI. This table comes from immunoSEQ multiplex PCR, and its TCRdb copy is limited to in-frame clones, with some not included. The sample carries just over 350,000 clones, approximately 85% recorded once. Described treatment: some 20 received Ad26.COV2.S at low or high dose, single or two shots; 5 received placebo; per-sample allocation not given. Specimen acquisition occurred on day 63 following the initial vaccine or placebo injection. Donor was an adult aged 18-55 years in Boston.

The specimen comprised peripheral blood, sampled in a trial of Ad26.COV2.S vaccine versus placebo. The TCR originated in a person between 18 and 65 years old who received the Ad26.COV2.S COVID-19 vaccine or a placebo. The rearrangement uses TRBV18 and TRBJ2-3; D not certain. The CDR3 reads CASSPPFTDTQYF. DNA of the CDR3: TGTGCCAGCTCACCACCCTTCACAGATACGCAGTATTTT. Using reference TRBV18 and TRBJ2-3 for the parts outside the CDR3, the full variable domain is NAGVMQNPRHLVRRRGQEARLRCSPMKGHSHVYWYRQLPEEGLKFMVYLQKENIIDESGMPKERFSAEFPKEGPSILRIQQVVRGDSAAYFCASSPPFTDTQYFGPGTRLTVL.